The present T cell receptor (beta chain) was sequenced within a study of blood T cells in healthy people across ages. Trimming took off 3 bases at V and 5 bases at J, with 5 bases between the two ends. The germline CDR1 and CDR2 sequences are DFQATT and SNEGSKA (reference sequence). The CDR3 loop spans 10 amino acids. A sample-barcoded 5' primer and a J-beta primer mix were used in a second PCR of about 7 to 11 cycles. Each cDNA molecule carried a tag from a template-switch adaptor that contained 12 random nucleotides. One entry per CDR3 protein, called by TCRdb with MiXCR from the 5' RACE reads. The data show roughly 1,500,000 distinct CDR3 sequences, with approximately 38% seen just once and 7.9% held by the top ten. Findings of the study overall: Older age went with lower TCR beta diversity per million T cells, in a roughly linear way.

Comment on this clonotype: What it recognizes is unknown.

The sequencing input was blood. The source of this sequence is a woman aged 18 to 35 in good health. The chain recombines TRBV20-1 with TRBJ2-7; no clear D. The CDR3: CSARANEQYF. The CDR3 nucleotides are TGCAGTGCTAGGGCTAACGAGCAGTACTTC.